This TCR beta chain was captured by sequencing in a study of vaccination and CD4 T cells after COVID-19. The treatment here: roughly 10-day PBMC culture with coronavirus spike peptide pools or control peptides (ViraFEST assay). Researchers used the Oncomine TCR Beta short-read assay to sequence DNA from cultured CD4+ T cells. TCRdb re-called the PCR reads through MiXCR, storing one row per CDR3 protein. The profile shows approximately 13,000 distinct CDR3 sequences, roughly half of them singletons. V was clipped by 1 base and J by 6 bases, with 13 bases between them. The CDR3 has 14 residues. Looked up from germline, CDR1 is DFQATT and CDR2 is SNEGSKA (reference sequence). This clonotype was counted a few times. Its specificity is unknown.

This TCR derives from a human donor who had recovered from COVID-19. V usage is TRBV20-1 and J usage is TRBJ2-1; D is ambiguous. The sequenced sample was CD4+ T cells from blood, cultured in vitro. This CDR3 reads CSARAARVGNEQFF. The CDR3, as DNA: TGCAGTGCTAGAGCCGCTAGAGTGGGCAATGAGCAGTTCTTC.